This entry lists 27 T cell receptor beta chains sequenced from one sample in a study of shared clonotypes between healthy human individuals. Libraries were prepared by immunoSEQ multiplex PCR; TCRdb keeps only in-frame clonotypes and omits some of them. The sample yields about 1.5 million clones, roughly 96% seen once. Sequenced material: naive CD4+ T cells sorted from blood. Subset reported: CD45RA+ positively selected. Every receptor here comes from a man aged 25 to 45 in good health.

The chain combines TRBV10-3 with TRBJ2-2; TRBD1 matches 12 bases. The CDR3 has 18 amino acids. CDR1 and CDR2 (germline): ENHRY, SYGVKD. V gave up 5 bases and J gave up 5 bases; unmatched junction bases: 12. CDR3 coding DNA: TGTGCCATCAGTAGTCCGGGACAGGGGGCGAAGGGAACCGGGGAGCTGTTTTTT. This encodes CAISSPGQGAKGTGELFF.

This sequence joins TRBV7-6 and TRBJ2-3; perhaps TRBD2 as D (6 bases). Germline CDR1 reads SGHVS; CDR2 reads FNYEAQ. V was cut by 1 base and J by 3 bases, with 17 bases left in between. The CDR3 covers 17 residues. The CDR3 DNA is TGTGCCAGCAGCTTAGGCCCTAGCGCCTGGGGGACAGATACGCAGTATTTT. This translates into CASSLGPSAWGTDTQYF.

The chain combines TRBV10-1 with TRBJ2-7; 7 bases align to TRBD2. Germline CDR1 and CDR2: WNHNN and SYGVQD (reference sequence). The J segment lost 4 bases and the V segment lost 3 bases, leaving 12 bases of the junction unmatched. The CDR3 loop spans 16 amino acids. CDR3 in DNA: TGCGCCAGCAGTGATCTTCCCGGACTAGAGGGTTACGAGCAGTACTTC. Translating gives CASSDLPGLEGYEQYF.

The rearrangement uses TRBV11-2 and TRBJ1-1, with 8 bases matching TRBD1. The germline CDR1 and CDR2 sequences are SGHAT and FQNNGV. This CDR3 is built from 15 residues. J gave up 4 bases and V 6 bases, and 10 bases lay outside the gene matches. The DNA for the CDR3 is TGTGCCAGCAGAACAACCAGGGGGCTCGGCACTGAAGCTTTCTTT. Encoded protein: CASRTTRGLGTEAFF.

This clone was seen once. This chain connects TRBV29-1 to TRBJ2-7; 8 bases agree with TRBD1. The CDR3 totals 14 residues. V was clipped by 7 bases and J by 4 bases; unmatched bases: 12. Germline CDR1 SQVTM, CDR2 ANQGSEA. CDR3 nucleotides: TGCAGCGCAAGTTTGGCAGGGGGCTCGTACGAGCAGTACTTC. Translation gives CSASLAGGSYEQYF.

The chain uses TRBV6-5 and TRBJ2-3; D gene ambiguous. The germline V gene has CDR1 MNHEY and CDR2 SVGAGI. This CDR3 comprises 15 residues. The V end lost 8 bases, the J end lost 0 bases, and 15 bases lay between the germline ends. This chain's CDR3 is CASPPTYLSTDTQYF. The CDR3 DNA reads TGTGCCAGCCCCCCGACCTACCTGAGCACAGATACGCAGTATTTT.

The V call is TRBV27, the J call TRBJ2-3; 7 nucleotides agree with TRBD2. CDR3 size: 15 residues. CDR1 and CDR2 from the germline V gene are MNHEY and SMNVEV (reference sequence). V was clipped by 5 bases and J by 4 bases; unmatched bases: 9. The CDR3 sequence: CASSSWEGGADTQYF. The CDR3 nucleotides read TGTGCCAGCAGTAGTTGGGAGGGAGGGGCAGATACGCAGTATTTT.

This chain connects TRBV7-9 to TRBJ2-5; the D gene is possibly TRBD1 (6 bases). In germline, CDR1 is SEHNR, CDR2 FQNEAQ (reference sequence). The CDR3 loop spans 14 amino acids. Trimming stripped 2 bases from V and 2 bases from J, with 9 bases between. CDR3 in DNA: TGTGCCAGCAGCTTATCAGGGGCGCAAGAGACCCAGTACTTC. Encoded protein: CASSLSGAQETQYF.

The chain links TRBV11-2 to TRBJ2-1; D remains ambiguous. CDR1 is SGHAT, CDR2 FQNNGV, per germline. V lost 4 bases and J 0 bases, leaving 13 bases between the germline ends. This CDR3 is 16 amino acids long. In nucleotides, the CDR3 is TGTGCCAGCAGCTCGATTAGCAGGAGCTCCTACAATGAGCAGTTCTTC. Its translation: CASSSISRSSYNEQFF.

The chain links TRBV5-4 to TRBJ2-3, with a possible D match to TRBD1 (6 bases). CDR3 length equals 13 residues. V was shortened by 7 bases and J by 3 bases, with 12 bases between the two germline ends. Germline CDR1 is SGHNT and CDR2 is YYREEE (reference sequence). The CDR3 nucleotides read TGTGCCAGCCGCTCAGGGGAAACAGATACGCAGTATTTT. This gives the protein CASRSGETDTQYF.

V gene TRBV28 combines with J gene TRBJ2-1, with 9 bases matching TRBD2. Germline-derived CDR1 and CDR2 are MDHEN and SYDVKM. The CDR3 is made up of 14 amino acids. The V gene end was trimmed by 7 bases and the J gene end by 7 bases; junction bases not matched to a gene: 8. The CDR3 here is CASIHSGRANEQFF. Written as DNA, the CDR3 is TGTGCCAGCATTCATAGCGGGAGAGCAAATGAGCAGTTCTTC. The full variable domain, rest sourced from reference TRBV28 and TRBJ2-1, is DVKVTQSSRYLVKRTGEKVFLECVQDMDHENMFWYRQDPGLGLRLIYFSYDVKMKEKGDIPEGYSVSREKKERFSLILESASTNQTSMYLCASIHSGRANEQFFGPGTRLTVL.

The chain joins TRBV11-2 to TRBJ2-1; D call uncertain. Trimming left V 6 bases short and J 2 bases short, with 8 bases between. Germline V gene sequence: CDR1 SGHAT, CDR2 FQNNGV. The CDR3 loop spans 13 amino acids. CDR3 DNA sequence: TGTGCCAGCAGTTACCGGGCCTACAATGAGCAGTTCTTC. Its protein product is CASSYRAYNEQFF.

The chain links TRBV18 to TRBJ1-4; TRBD1 agrees at 8 bases. J gave up 4 bases and V 6 bases, and 7 bases lay outside the gene matches. Looked up from germline, CDR1 is KGHSH and CDR2 is LQKENI. The length of the CDR3 is 15 residues. CDR3 coding DNA: TGTGCCAGCTCGTCACAGGGGGGCCTTAATGAAAAACTGTTTTTT. Translation gives CASSSQGGLNEKLFF. The complete variable domain, with remaining parts taken from reference TRBV18 and TRBJ1-4, reads NAGVMQNPRHLVRRRGQEARLRCSPMKGHSHVYWYRQLPEEGLKFMVYLQKENIIDESGMPKERFSAEFPKEGPSILRIQQVVRGDSAAYFCASSSQGGLNEKLFFGSGTQLSVL.

CDR3 amino acids: CATSSRTGKLVSGANVLTF. The CDR3 DNA reads as TGTGCCACCAGCAGTCGTACAGGGAAACTCGTCTCTGGGGCCAACGTCCTGACTTTC. This sequence joins TRBV15 and TRBJ2-6; weak D call: TRBD1 (6 bases). CDR1 LNHNV and CDR2 YYDKDF come from the germline V gene (reference sequence). The CDR3 contains 19 residues. V lost 3 bases, J lost 0 bases, and 18 bases lay in between.

This chain joins TRBV29-1 and TRBJ2-7; unclear D gene. The germline V and J ends were trimmed by 2 bases and 5 bases, with 10 bases remaining between them. Germline V gives CDR1 SQVTM, CDR2 ANQGSEA. This CDR3 spans 12 amino acids. CDR3 in amino acids: CSVELAGDEQYF. CDR3 in DNA: TGCAGCGTTGAACTTGCCGGAGACGAGCAGTACTTC.

The rearrangement links TRBV28 to TRBJ2-7, with D unclear. Per germline, CDR1 MDHEN and CDR2 SYDVKM. Trimming took 10 bases from V and 2 from J, leaving 12 bases between them. This CDR3 region has 12 residues. CDR3 sequence reads: CATSGSPYEQYF. The CDR3 bases are TGTGCCACCTCGGGCAGTCCCTACGAGCAGTACTTC.

The chain is built from TRBV27 and TRBJ2-1; 10 nucleotides match TRBD2. The CDR3 runs to 20 residues. Trimming removed 6 bases from V and 7 bases from J; junction bases left unmatched: 24. Per germline, CDR1 MNHEY and CDR2 SMNVEV (reference sequence). Here the CDR3 reads CASSRFGIRLPSGSRNEQFF. Here the CDR3 DNA reads TGTGCCAGCAGCCGATTCGGGATTCGTCTGCCTAGCGGGAGTCGTAATGAGCAGTTCTTC.

CDR3 nucleotides: TGTGCCAGCAGCTCGCGGGAGGTCGGCAGTCGCGGCTACACCTTC. Its translation is CASSSREVGSRGYTF. V and J are TRBV4-2 and TRBJ1-2; the D is unclear. The germline V gene encodes CDR1 LGHNA and CDR2 YNFKEQ. Trimming cost V 5 bases and J 8 bases, with 21 bases left between them. This CDR3 has 15 amino acids.

The chain has TRBV29-1 and TRBJ1-2, with TRBD1 identical over 7 bases. J gave up 7 bases and V 5 bases, and 4 bases lay outside the gene matches. The length of the CDR3 is 11 residues. Germline CDR1 SQVTM, CDR2 ANQGSEA. The CDR3 DNA reads as TGCAGCGTTACAGGGGAACTTGGCTACACCTTC. It translates to CSVTGELGYTF.

The chain carries TRBV5-1 and TRBJ2-5; weak D call: TRBD1 (7 bases). The V end lost 3 bases, the J end lost 3 bases, and 12 bases lay between the germline ends. The CDR3 has 14 residues. CDR1 and CDR2 (germline): SGHRS, YFSETQ. CDR3 protein: CASSSQGGEETQYF. CDR3 in DNA: TGCGCCAGCAGCTCCCAGGGGGGAGAAGAGACCCAGTACTTC.

V gene TRBV6-5 combines with J gene TRBJ1-3, with 7 bases matching TRBD1. The CDR3 totals 15 residues. In germline, CDR1 is MNHEY, CDR2 SVGAGI. After removal of 4 bases from V and 4 bases from J, the junction contained 7 bases not matched to a gene. The CDR3 nucleotides are TGTGCCAGCAGTTTGCAGGGGGTAGGGGGAAACACCATATATTTT. Its translation: CASSLQGVGGNTIYF.

The chain combines TRBV10-1 with TRBJ2-2, with TRBD1 matching over 11 bases. This CDR3 is built from 18 residues. From germline, CDR1 is WNHNN and CDR2 SYGVQD (reference sequence). Trimming at V came to 4 bases and at J to 3 bases, leaving 10 bases not matched to a gene. The CDR3 spells CASSGRDRGAWDTGELFF. The CDR3 region has the DNA TGCGCCAGCAGTGGCCGGGACAGGGGGGCTTGGGACACCGGGGAGCTGTTTTTT.

The chain uses TRBV5-1 and TRBJ2-5; D unresolved. The CDR3 has 14 residues. The V gene lost 9 bases and the J gene lost 3 bases, with 18 bases spanning the gap. In germline, CDR1 is SGHRS, CDR2 YFSETQ. The DNA for the CDR3 is TGCGCCACATCACCTCTTTCGCCCGAAGAGACCCAGTACTTC. Residues: CATSPLSPEETQYF.

The chain couples TRBV7-9 to TRBJ2-6; no clear D. CDR1 SEHNR and CDR2 FQNEAQ come from the germline V gene (reference sequence). There are 16 residues in the CDR3. Trimming stripped 5 bases from V and 0 bases from J, with 11 bases between. The CDR3 nucleotides are TGTGCCAGCAGCCCCAACCCCGCCTCTGGGGCCAACGTCCTGACTTTC. Its protein product is CASSPNPASGANVLTF. The complete variable domain, with remaining parts taken from reference TRBV7-9 and TRBJ2-6, reads DTGVSQNPRHKITKRGQNVTFRCDPISEHNRLYWYRQTLGQGPEFLTYFQNEAQLEKSRLLSDRFSAERPKGSFSTLEIQRTEQGDSAMYLCASSPNPASGANVLTFGAGSRLTVL.

This rearrangement joins TRBV6-1 to TRBJ2-7; 8 bases are shared with TRBD1. The trim removed 4 bases at V and 4 bases at J, leaving 15 bases unmatched. The CDR3 has 17 amino acids. Per germline, CDR1 MNHNS and CDR2 SASEGT. The CDR3 spells CASSVTRRRTGTYEQYF. CDR3 in DNA: TGTGCCAGCAGTGTGACACGCCGACGGACAGGGACGTACGAGCAGTACTTC.

The chain recombines TRBV5-5 with TRBJ2-3; 9 nucleotides match TRBD1. The CDR3 spans 15 residues. From germline, CDR1 is SGHKS and CDR2 YYEKEE (reference sequence). Trimming took 4 bases from V and 4 from J; bases not matched to a gene: 7. The CDR3 nucleotides are TGTGCCAGCAGCAACAGGGGGCCCCCCCCAGATACGCAGTATTTT. This translates into CASSNRGPPPDTQYF.

The gene calls are TRBV2 and TRBJ1-1; maybe TRBD1 (6 bases). With 6 bases removed from V and 1 base from J, the gap between germline ends came to 15 bases. Germline loops: CDR1 SNHLY, CDR2 FYNNEI. The CDR3 runs 15 residues. CDR3: CASRLIQGSNTEAFF. CDR3 sequence (DNA): TGTGCCAGCAGACTTATACAGGGCTCGAACACTGAAGCTTTCTTT.